This TCR beta chain was captured in a study of yellow fever vaccine responses in identical twins. Whole-study findings and limits: Twins reportedly showed a vaccine T cell response that seemed partly convergent and partly personalized.

In germline, CDR1 is SGHVS, CDR2 FNYEAQ. V lost 3 bases to trimming and J lost 6 bases, with 16 bases between them. The CDR3 covers 15 residues. Worth noting for this clonotype: Antigen unknown.

TCRdb reprocessed the RT-PCR reads with MiXCR, giving one entry per CDR3 protein. Here the sample spans some 23,000 distinct CDR3 sequences, under 80% being singletons. Sample: T cells from blood (PBMCs), unsorted or a sorted subset (not recorded which), taken before or after yellow fever vaccination (not recorded which). The origin of this receptor is a woman between 18 and 30 years old who received the yellow fever vaccine. The chain employs TRBV7-6 and TRBJ2-3; TRBD2 might be the D (6 bases). DNA of the CDR3: TGTGCCAGCAGCTTTCGGCGGGACCCCCCGGATACGCAGTATTTT. Its protein is CASSFRRDPPDTQYF. Supplemented by reference TRBV7-6 and TRBJ2-3, the full variable domain reads GAGVSQSPRYKVTKRGQDVALRCDPISGHVSLYWYRQALGQGPEFLTYFNYEAQQDKSGLPNDRFSAERPEGSISTLTIQRTEQRDSAMYRCASSFRRDPPDTQYFGPGTRLTVL.